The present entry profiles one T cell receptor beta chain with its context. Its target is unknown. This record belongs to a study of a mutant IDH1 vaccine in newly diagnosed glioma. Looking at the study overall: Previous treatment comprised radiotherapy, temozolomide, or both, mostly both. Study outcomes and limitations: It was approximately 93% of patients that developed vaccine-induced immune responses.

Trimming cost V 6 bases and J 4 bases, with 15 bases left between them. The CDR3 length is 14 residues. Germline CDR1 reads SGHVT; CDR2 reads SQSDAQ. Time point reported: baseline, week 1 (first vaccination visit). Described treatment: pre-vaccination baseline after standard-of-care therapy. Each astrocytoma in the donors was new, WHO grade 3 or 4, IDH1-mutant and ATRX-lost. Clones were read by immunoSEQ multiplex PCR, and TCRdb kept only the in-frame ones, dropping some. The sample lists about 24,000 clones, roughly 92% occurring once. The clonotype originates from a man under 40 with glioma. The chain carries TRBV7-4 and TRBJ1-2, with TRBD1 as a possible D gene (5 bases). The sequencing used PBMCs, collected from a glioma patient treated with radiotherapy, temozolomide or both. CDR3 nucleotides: TGTGCCAGCAGTCCGGGGACGGTTTCCTATGGCTACACCTTC. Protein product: CASSPGTVSYGYTF.